This T cell receptor (beta chain) was observed in a study of Graves' ophthalmopathy and Graves' hyperthyroidism. For the study at large: Peripheral blood sampling preceded any treatment and occurred at initial diagnosis.

V gave up 9 bases and J gave up 1 base, with 16 bases separating them. Germline V gene data show CDR1 as SGHTA and CDR2 as FQGNSA. The CDR3 is 14 residues long. The authors amplified TCR beta CDR3 regions, and they did so from RNA transcripts for repertoire sequencing. After a first-round RT-PCR with HTBI primers, a second-round multiplex PCR was run. TCRdb re-analysed the multiplex PCR reads in MiXCR, keeping a single row per CDR3 protein. The sample includes hundreds of thousands of distinct CDR3 sequences, under 25% of them seen just once. Study-wide points: With a specificity of around 77% and a sensitivity of over 65%, the model predicted ophthalmopathy progression. Blood shared most expanded thyroid clonotypes above 0.001 frequency.

Presentation of ophthalmopathy in the donors involved moderate-to-severe activity, CAS ≥3, NOSPECS ≥4 and a duration under 3 months. Many counts were recorded for this clonotype. Its specificity is unknown. The sample taken for sequencing was peripheral blood. V usage is TRBV7-2 and J usage is TRBJ2-7, with D perhaps matching TRBD2 (5 bases). This receptor was taken from a woman aged 45-65 years with Graves' ophthalmopathy. The CDR3 loop reads CASTTSYQSYEQYF. CDR3 nucleotide sequence: TGTGCCAGTACTACTAGTTACCAGTCCTACGAGCAGTACTTC.